One sample yielded the 30 T cell receptor beta chains listed below, sequenced in a study of OX40 agonist ivuxolimab in advanced cancers. Some clones are missing from TCRdb's copy, which holds only in-frame ones; the method was immunoSEQ multiplex PCR. The table lists about 75,000 clones, 90% of them singletons. Material: CD4+ or CD8+ T cells sorted from blood, obtained in a trial of the OX40 agonist ivuxolimab. Source of these receptors: an adult with an advanced solid tumor such as melanoma, head and neck, liver or kidney cancer.

This chain uses TRBV4-3 with TRBJ2-2; 12 bases map to TRBD2. V lost 0 bases, J lost 3 bases, and 8 bases stayed unmatched. Germline assignment: CDR1 LGHNA and CDR2 YSLEER. The CDR3 spans 19 residues. In DNA, the CDR3 is TGCGCCAGCAGCCAAGATGTGGCTAGCGGGGGGGCTTACACCGGGGAGCTGTTTTTT. Protein sequence: CASSQDVASGGAYTGELFF.

The chain has TRBV21-1 and TRBJ2-5; the table's D call TRBD2 went unverified against the DNA. TRBV21-1 corresponds to a pseudogene. This CDR3 has 15 residues. The CDR3 DNA reads as TGTGCCAGTTGGCCCCGGGGGGGGCTACAAGAGACCCAGTACTTC. As protein: CASWPRGGLQETQYF.

The chain uses TRBV5-1 and TRBJ2-3; perhaps TRBD2 as D (5 bases). The CDR3 runs to 14 residues. Between the trimmed V and J ends, which lost 5 bases and 0 bases, there was a span of 10 bases. Germline V gene lookup returns CDR1 SGHRS and CDR2 YFSETQ. The CDR3 sequence is CASSIALSTDTQYF. Written as DNA, the CDR3 is TGCGCCAGCAGTATAGCGCTAAGCACAGATACGCAGTATTTT.

V is TRBV14 and J is TRBJ1-4; 9 nucleotides line up with TRBD1. Germline lookup yields CDR1 SGHDN and CDR2 FVKESK. V shed 4 bases and J 6 bases; nucleotides not matched to a gene: 6. The CDR3 is 15 residues long. The CDR3 DNA is TGTGCCAGCAGCCCACTGACAGGGGGGGATGAAAAACTGTTTTTT. Its protein is CASSPLTGGDEKLFF.

V gene TRBV29-1 combines with J gene TRBJ2-7; TRBD1 matches at 8 bases. Per germline, CDR1 SQVTM and CDR2 ANQGSEA. Trimming cost V 6 bases and J 7 bases; bases outside gene matches: 8. This CDR3 has 12 residues. In DNA, the CDR3 is TGCAGCGTCAAGACAGGGGCCGGGGAGCAGTACTTC. Translating gives CSVKTGAGEQYF.

The chain carries TRBV7-2 and TRBJ1-1; D gene ambiguous. The CDR3 extends over 12 amino acids. CDR1 and CDR2 (germline): SGHTA, FQGNSA. The V end was cut by 2 bases, the J end by 4 bases, with 5 bases between. The CDR3 DNA follows: TGTGCCAGCAGCTTAAGGACCACTGAAGCTTTCTTT. This encodes CASSLRTTEAFF.

The V gene is TRBV9, the J gene TRBJ1-1, with no clear D. Deletions cut 0 bases from V and 3 bases from J, with 18 bases between. CDR3 length equals 17 residues. Germline CDR1 is SGDLS and CDR2 is YYNGEE. CDR3: CASSVGGSYLSHTEAFF. The CDR3 DNA reads as TGTGCCAGCAGCGTAGGAGGCAGCTACCTCTCACACACTGAAGCTTTCTTT. The entire variable domain, with the rest obtained from reference TRBV9 and TRBJ1-1, is as follows: DSGVTQTPKHLITATGQRVTLRCSPRSGDLSVYWYQQSLDQGLQFLIQYYNGEERAKGNILERFSAQQFPDLHSELNLSSLELGDSALYFCASSVGGSYLSHTEAFFGQGTRLTVV.

The chain has TRBV4-2 and TRBJ1-3, with TRBD1 as a possible D gene (5 bases). CDR3 length equals 16 residues. Germline V gives CDR1 LGHNA, CDR2 YNFKEQ. Trimming stripped 0 bases from V and 0 bases from J, with 9 bases between. The CDR3 coding sequence is TGTGCCAGCAGCCAAGACAGGGTCAGCTCTGGAAACACCATATATTTT. Its translation is CASSQDRVSSGNTIYF.

V gene TRBV5-1 combines with J gene TRBJ1-1, with D tentatively TRBD1 (6 bases). V was trimmed by 4 bases and J by 1 base, leaving 14 bases between them. Germline assignment: CDR1 SGHRS and CDR2 YFSETQ. This CDR3 contains 15 residues. The CDR3 DNA sequence: TGCGCCAGCAGCCCCTTTGGGACACAGAACACTGAAGCTTTCTTT. Translation gives CASSPFGTQNTEAFF.

The gene calls are TRBV6-5 and TRBJ2-3; 8 bases are shared with TRBD1. Germline V gene lookup returns CDR1 MNHEY and CDR2 SVGAGI. The J segment lost 1 base and the V segment lost 5 bases, leaving 5 bases of the junction unmatched. This CDR3 is 15 amino acids long. As DNA, the CDR3 is TGTGCCAGCAGTCCTAGGGGACAGGGCACAGATACGCAGTATTTT. Residues: CASSPRGQGTDTQYF.

The chain links TRBV4-3 to TRBJ1-1; no clear D. CDR3 size: 13 residues. Trimming removed 4 bases at V and 11 bases at J, with 17 bases between. Per the germline V gene, CDR1 is LGHNA and CDR2 is YSLEER. The CDR3 protein is CASSPGMPGVAFF. In nucleotides, the CDR3 is TGCGCCAGCAGCCCCGGGATGCCCGGGGTGGCTTTCTTT.

CDR3 in DNA: TGTGCCAGCAGCTTAACTAGCGGCTCGAACACCGGGGAGCTGTTTTTT. It is translated as CASSLTSGSNTGELFF. This sequence joins TRBV5-4 and TRBJ2-2; 8 nucleotides agree with TRBD2. There are 16 residues in the CDR3. Germline V gives CDR1 SGHNT, CDR2 YYREEE (reference sequence). The V gene end was trimmed by 2 bases and the J gene end by 0 bases; junction bases not matched to a gene: 3.

This chain uses TRBV19 with TRBJ1-1, with TRBD1 as a possible D gene (6 bases). V dropped 6 bases and J dropped 1 base, with 9 bases sitting between them. Germline V lookup: CDR1 LNHDA, CDR2 SQIVND (reference sequence). This CDR3 has 13 residues. The CDR3: CASSPTGNTEAFF. In nucleotides, the CDR3 is TGTGCCAGTAGCCCGACAGGGAACACTGAAGCTTTCTTT.

This chain joins TRBV11-3 and TRBJ2-7, with 8 bases matching TRBD1. CDR1 is SGHNT, CDR2 YENEEA, per germline. Trimming took 4 bases from V and 3 from J; bases not matched to a gene: 11. The CDR3 has 16 amino acids. Here the CDR3 DNA reads TGTGCCAGCAGCTCCGTGCCGAGGACAGGGAACTACGAGCAGTACTTC. Its translation is CASSSVPRTGNYEQYF.

This chain uses TRBV6-1 with TRBJ1-2; D not certain. Germline V CDR1 and CDR2: MNHNS, SASEGT. CDR3 length equals 12 residues. V lost 2 bases and J 3 bases, leaving 4 bases between the germline ends. The CDR3 sequence: CASSESDYGYTF. The DNA for the CDR3 is TGTGCCAGCAGTGAAAGCGACTATGGCTACACCTTC.

This clone was counted a single time. The chain joins TRBV25-1 to TRBJ2-1, with D maybe TRBD2 (6 bases). The V gene's germline CDR1 is MGHDK and CDR2 SYGVNS. V was shortened by 6 bases and J by 8 bases, with 14 bases between the two germline ends. The CDR3 loop spans 13 amino acids. CDR3 sequence reads: CASSDLTSHEQFF. CDR3 nucleotide sequence: TGTGCCAGCAGCGATCTAACTAGCCATGAGCAGTTCTTC.

The chain combines TRBV10-3 with TRBJ2-3, with 11 bases fitting TRBD2. The J segment lost 3 bases and the V segment lost 6 bases, leaving 2 bases of the junction unmatched. This CDR3 region has 14 residues. The germline gives CDR1 ENHRY, CDR2 SYGVKD. CDR3 in amino acids: CAISPSGGTDTQYF. CDR3 bases: TGTGCCATCAGCCCTAGCGGGGGGACAGATACGCAGTATTTT.

This sequence joins TRBV5-1 and TRBJ2-3; 12 bases are a match to TRBD2. The CDR3 has 17 amino acids. V dropped 0 bases and J dropped 1; count of bases not matched to a gene: 3. CDR1 SGHRS and CDR2 YFSETQ come from the germline V gene. CDR3 DNA: TGCGCCAGCAGCTTGGGTCGACTAGCGGGGGGCACAGATACGCAGTATTTT. Encoded protein: CASSLGRLAGGTDTQYF.

The chain couples TRBV5-4 to TRBJ2-7; 10 bases are shared with TRBD2. Germline CDR1 SGHNT, CDR2 YYREEE (reference sequence). With 0 bases clipped from V and 4 bases from J, the junction kept 4 bases outside the gene matches. There are 15 residues in the CDR3. CDR3 residues: CASSLGGLAEYEQYF. The CDR3 DNA reads as TGTGCCAGCAGCTTGGGTGGACTAGCGGAATACGAGCAGTACTTC.

The rearrangement uses TRBV14 and TRBJ2-3; D is uncertain. Trimming took off 1 base at V and 2 bases at J, with 10 bases between the two ends. The CDR3 length is 15 residues. CDR1 SGHDN and CDR2 FVKESK come from the germline V gene. The CDR3 DNA follows: TGTGCCAGCAGCCAAGGTCGAGAACCCACAGATACGCAGTATTTT. Its translation is CASSQGREPTDTQYF.

The CDR3 loop reads CASSFGLAGQYNEQFF. The CDR3 DNA reads TGCGCCAGCAGCTTTGGATTAGCGGGGCAATACAATGAGCAGTTCTTC. V and J are TRBV5-1 and TRBJ2-1, with 8 bases aligning to TRBD2. J lost 4 bases, V lost 2 bases, and 8 bases had no gene match. This CDR3 region has 16 residues. Germline CDR1 SGHRS, CDR2 YFSETQ.

The V and J genes are TRBV6-1 and TRBJ2-3; the match to TRBD1 covers 9 bases. Trimming removed 5 bases from V and 5 bases from J; junction bases left unmatched: 5. Germline V gene lookup returns CDR1 MNHNS and CDR2 SASEGT. The CDR3 covers 14 residues. The CDR3 DNA reads TGTGCCAGCAGTTCACGGGACAGGGAAGATACGCAGTATTTT. It translates to CASSSRDREDTQYF.

This sequence joins TRBV6-4 and TRBJ2-1; D assignment may be TRBD1 or TRBD2 (5 bases each). V was cut by 6 bases and J by 3 bases, with 9 bases left in between. The CDR3 sequence is 13 residues long. Germline V gives CDR1 MRHNA, CDR2 SNTAGT. Here the CDR3 reads CASSLGVYNEQFF. The CDR3 DNA reads TGTGCCAGCAGCCTGGGGGTCTACAATGAGCAGTTCTTC.

The V call is TRBV5-1, the J call TRBJ2-7; D remains ambiguous. V lost 2 bases and J lost 2, with 8 bases in between. Per the germline V gene, CDR1 is SGHRS and CDR2 is YFSETQ. The CDR3 spans 13 residues. The CDR3 here is CASSLLTTYEQYF. DNA for the CDR3: TGCGCCAGCAGCTTACTTACCACCTACGAGCAGTACTTC.

The DNA of the CDR3 is TGTGCCAGCAGTTACTTGACAGGTGATCTAGATGAGCAGTTCTTC. Its protein is CASSYLTGDLDEQFF. The chain has TRBV6-5 and TRBJ2-1; D possibly corresponds to TRBD1 (6 bases). Trimming removed 1 base at V and 8 bases at J, with 15 bases between. The CDR3 totals 15 residues. Germline assignment: CDR1 MNHEY and CDR2 SVGAGI.

V gene TRBV7-2 combines with J gene TRBJ2-3, with D possibly being TRBD2 (6 bases). The CDR3 extends over 15 amino acids. Germline CDR1 reads SGHTA; CDR2 reads FQGNSA. The V end lost 5 bases, the J end lost 5 bases, and 17 bases lay between the germline ends. DNA for the CDR3: TGTGCCAGCAGCCCCCAGAGGGTGGGGGGAGATACGCAGTATTTT. It yields the protein CASSPQRVGGDTQYF. Complete variable domain (other parts from reference TRBV7-2 and TRBJ2-3): GAGVSQSPSNKVTEKGKDVELRCDPISGHTALYWYRQSLGQGLEFLIYFQGNSAPDKSGLPSDRFSAERTGGSVSTLTIQRTQQEDSAVYLCASSPQRVGGDTQYFGPGTRLTVL.

This clone showed up just a few times. This rearrangement joins TRBV2 to TRBJ2-1, with 8 bases identical to TRBD2. After removal of 4 bases from V and 0 bases from J, the junction contained 5 bases not matched to a gene. The CDR3 has 16 amino acids. Germline lookup yields CDR1 SNHLY and CDR2 FYNNEI. CDR3 DNA: TGTGCCAGCAGTGTAACTAGCGGACGCTCCTACAATGAGCAGTTCTTC. It yields the protein CASSVTSGRSYNEQFF.

This clone was detected once. This specimen includes other DNA sequences encoding the same CDR3. V gene TRBV10-1 combines with J gene TRBJ2-5; 12 nucleotides line up with TRBD2. V dropped 2 bases and J dropped 2; count of bases not matched to a gene: 9. This CDR3 is built from 18 residues. The V gene's germline CDR1 is WNHNN and CDR2 SYGVQD (reference sequence). DNA for the CDR3: TGCGCCAGCAGTGAGACGCCGGGACTAGCGGGTCCTCAAGAGACCCAGTACTTC. Amino acid sequence: CASSETPGLAGPQETQYF.

The chain links TRBV10-3 to TRBJ1-5, with TRBD1 matching over 7 bases. The CDR3 covers 13 residues. Germline V gene sequence: CDR1 ENHRY, CDR2 SYGVKD. V was pared by 4 bases and J by 5 bases, with 2 bases of the junction left unmatched. The CDR3 sequence is CAISAQGDQPQHF. The CDR3 DNA reads TGTGCCATCAGTGCGCAGGGGGATCAGCCCCAGCATTTT.

This clone was detected once. The chain combines TRBV6-5 with TRBJ2-4; no definite D call. The germline V gene encodes CDR1 MNHEY and CDR2 SVGAGI. The V and J ends lost 7 bases and 6 bases respectively, with 13 bases between them. This CDR3 region has 13 residues. The CDR3 is CASNAISTNIQYF. As DNA, the CDR3 is TGTGCCAGCAACGCCATTTCAACAAACATTCAGTACTTC.